The clone carrying this T cell receptor (beta chain) appeared a single time. Libraries were prepared by immunoSEQ multiplex PCR; TCRdb keeps only in-frame clonotypes and omits some of them. Of about 220,000 clones in the sample, more than 80% were seen once. This sample was taken from a study of blood T cell repertoires in COVID-19. With 2 bases removed from V and 8 bases from J, the gap between germline ends came to 12 bases. Germline V CDR1 and CDR2: MGHRA, YSYEKL. The CDR3 totals 13 residues. The sequenced sample was PBMCs or T cells enriched from blood (not recorded which). J is TRBJ1-2 and V is TRBV4-1; D unresolved. The sequence was collected from a middle-aged woman with acute COVID-19. In DNA form, the CDR3 reads TGCGCCAGCAGCCAATTATCAGGATGGGGCTACACCTTC. Residues: CASSQLSGWGYTF.